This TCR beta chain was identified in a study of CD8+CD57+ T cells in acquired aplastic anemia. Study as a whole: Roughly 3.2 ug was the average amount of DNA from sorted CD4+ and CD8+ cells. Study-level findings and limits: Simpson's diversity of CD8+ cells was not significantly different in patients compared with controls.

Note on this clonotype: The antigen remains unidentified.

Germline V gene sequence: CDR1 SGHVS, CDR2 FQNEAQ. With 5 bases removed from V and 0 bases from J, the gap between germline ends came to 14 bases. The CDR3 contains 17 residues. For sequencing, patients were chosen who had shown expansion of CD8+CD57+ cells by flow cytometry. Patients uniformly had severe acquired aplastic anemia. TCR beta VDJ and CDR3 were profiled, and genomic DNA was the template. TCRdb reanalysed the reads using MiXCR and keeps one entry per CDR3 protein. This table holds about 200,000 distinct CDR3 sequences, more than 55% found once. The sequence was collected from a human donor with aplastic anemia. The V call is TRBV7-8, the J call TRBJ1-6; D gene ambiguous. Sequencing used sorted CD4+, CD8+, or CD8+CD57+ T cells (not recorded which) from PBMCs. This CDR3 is CASSPNPRSSYNSPLHF. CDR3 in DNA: TGTGCCAGCAGCCCCAACCCCCGGAGCTCCTATAATTCACCCCTCCACTTT. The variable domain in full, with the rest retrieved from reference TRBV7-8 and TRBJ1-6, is GAGVSQSPRYKVAKRGQDVALRCDPISGHVSLFWYQQALGQGPEFLTYFQNEAQLDKSGLPSDRFFAERPEGSVSTLKIQRTQQEDSAVYLCASSPNPRSSYNSPLHFGNGTRLTVT.